The 14 T cell receptor beta chains below come from one sample, sequenced in a study of T cells in Graves' hyperthyroidism and ophthalmopathy (dated by TCRdb to between 2019 and 2020). The receptor library was made with multiplex PCR. Reads for this sample came from an Illumina HiSeq 2000. The TCR beta CDR3 regions were amplified from RNA transcripts. The TCR CDR3 was subjected to a first round of RT-PCR using the HTBI primer set and the Qiagen OneStep RT-PCR kit. The public reads were quality trimmed at Q25 with fastp and then assembled into clones with MiXCR by TCRdb, keeping productive beta chains. Entries are consolidated by CDR3 protein sequence, retaining the most common genes and DNA. The sample table shows 550,000 to 650,000 distinct CDR3 sequences, and over 11% are seen once. Approximately 5.7% of the sample belongs to the ten largest clones. The sample was blood. Source of these receptors: a woman aged 25 to 39 with Graves' hyperthyroidism that later progressed to Graves' ophthalmopathy.

The rearrangement uses TRBV5-1 and TRBJ2-7; D is perhaps TRBD1 (5 bases). V dropped 4 bases and J dropped 6 bases, with 17 bases sitting between them. Germline lookup yields CDR1 SGHRS and CDR2 YFSETQ. The CDR3 has 14 amino acids. The CDR3 DNA follows: TGCGCCAGCAGCCCCAGGGAAGGTCAGCTCGAGCAGTACTTC. It codes for CASSPREGQLEQYF. The variable domain in full, completed from reference TRBV5-1 and TRBJ2-7, reads KAGVTQTPRYLIKTRGQQVTLSCSPISGHRSVSWYQQTPGQGLQFLFEYFSETQRNKGNFPGRFSGRQFSNSRSEMNVSTLELGDSALYLCASSPREGQLEQYFGPGTRLTVT.

The chain recombines TRBV20-1 with TRBJ1-3; D may be TRBD1 (6 bases). Trimming left V 3 bases short and J 2 bases short, with 20 bases between. The V gene's germline CDR1 is DFQATT and CDR2 SNEGSKA (reference sequence). The CDR3 covers 17 residues. CDR3 in amino acids: CSARDSGTRLPGNTIYF. CDR3 bases: TGCAGTGCTAGGGATTCCGGGACAAGGCTCCCTGGAAACACCATATATTTT.

The genes are TRBV9 and TRBJ2-1; tentatively, D is TRBD2 (7 bases). Germline CDR1 is SGDLS and CDR2 is YYNGEE. The germline V and J ends were trimmed by 2 bases and 5 bases, with 14 bases remaining between them. This CDR3 has 15 residues. The chain's CDR3 is CASSVGLGGDNEQFF. The DNA for the CDR3 is TGTGCCAGCAGCGTCGGACTAGGGGGAGACAATGAGCAGTTCTTC.

The V and J genes are TRBV30 and TRBJ2-1; D call uncertain. V was clipped by 1 base and J by 6 bases, with 10 bases between them. Germline CDR1 is GTSNPN and CDR2 is SVGIG (reference sequence). The CDR3 is 13 residues long. For the CDR3, the DNA is TGTGCCTGGAGTGAAGCCGGAGCCAATGAGCAGTTCTTC. Translated, it gives CAWSEAGANEQFF. Looking up the rest from reference TRBV30 and TRBJ2-1 gives the full variable domain: SQTIHQWPATLVQPVGSPLSLECTVEGTSNPNLYWYRQAAGRGLQLLFYSVGIGQISSEVPQNLSASRPQDRQFILSSKKLLLSDSGFYLCAWSEAGANEQFFGPGTRLTVL.

This sequence joins TRBV20-1 and TRBJ1-5; D remains unclear. V dropped 6 bases and J dropped 2 bases, with 11 bases sitting between them. This CDR3 is 13 amino acids long. CDR1 is DFQATT, CDR2 SNEGSKA, per germline (reference sequence). The CDR3 nucleotides are TGCAGTGCCTGGGATTATGGCAATCAGCCCCAGCATTTT. Its translation is CSAWDYGNQPQHF.

This chain uses TRBV28 with TRBJ1-1; TRBD1 might be the D (5 bases). This CDR3 has 14 amino acids. V lost 3 bases to trimming and J lost 5 bases, with 13 bases between them. The germline V gene encodes CDR1 MDHEN and CDR2 SYDVKM. CDR3 nucleotides: TGTGCCAGCAGTTTTTTAAGGGGAACTACTGAAGCTTTCTTT. Encoded protein: CASSFLRGTTEAFF.

This clonotype occurred many times. This chain joins TRBV6-1 and TRBJ2-7, with 9 bases fitting TRBD2. CDR1 is MNHNS, CDR2 SASEGT, per germline. The CDR3 extends over 16 amino acids. V shed 0 bases, J shed 2 bases, and the junction held 5 bases outside the gene matches. This CDR3 reads CASSEAPAGGPYEQYF. CDR3 DNA: TGTGCCAGCAGTGAAGCGCCGGCGGGAGGGCCCTACGAGCAGTACTTC.

This clonotype was observed many times. This sequence joins TRBV27 and TRBJ2-7; D is perhaps TRBD2 (5 bases). V lost 6 bases, J lost 5 bases, and 17 bases lay in between. The CDR3 loop spans 14 amino acids. The germline gives CDR1 MNHEY, CDR2 SMNVEV (reference sequence). The CDR3 nucleotides are TGTGCCAGCAGCCTCGGGTTGTACGGGGACGAGCAGTACTTC. The encoded protein is CASSLGLYGDEQYF.

The chain combines TRBV4-1 with TRBJ2-5; D gene uncertain. V was clipped by 0 bases and J by 4 bases, with 9 bases between them. Germline CDR1 MGHRA, CDR2 YSYEKL. CDR3 length equals 14 residues. The CDR3 coding sequence is TGCGCCAGCAGCCAAGAAAATGTTCTAGAGACCCAGTACTTC. Translation gives CASSQENVLETQYF.

In its sample, this clonotype was seen once. A much larger clonotype is one base distant, so this may be a read error. This CDR3 fails to terminate in the conserved phenylalanine or tryptophan, so it likely reflects a read error. Written as DNA, the CDR3 is TGTGCCAGCACCCCCGGGATTAGCACAGATACGCAGTATTCT. Translated: CASTPGISTDTQYS. The V gene is TRBV12-3 or TRBV12-4, the J gene TRBJ2-3; maybe TRBD2 (5 bases). With 7 bases removed from V and 0 bases from J, the gap between germline ends came to 11 bases. The CDR3 consists of 14 residues.

The rearrangement links TRBV7-2 to TRBJ2-2; D remains ambiguous. The CDR3 sequence is 14 residues long. V lost 3 bases, J lost 7 bases, and 12 bases lay in between. Germline CDR1 and CDR2: SGHTA and FQGNSA. CDR3 DNA: TGTGCCAGCAGCTTGAGTAGTAACTTCGGGGAGCTGTTTTTT. This translates into CASSLSSNFGELFF.

This clonotype has at least ten counts. V and J are TRBV27 and TRBJ2-1, with D maybe TRBD2 (5 bases). The V gene's germline CDR1 is MNHEY and CDR2 SMNVEV (reference sequence). CDR3 length equals 17 residues. Trimming cost V 5 bases and J 4 bases, with 21 bases left between them. The CDR3 loop is CASSLPDFPRAYNEQFF. The CDR3 nucleotides are TGTGCCAGCAGTCTCCCGGACTTCCCAAGGGCTTACAATGAGCAGTTCTTC.

This clonotype was seen repeatedly, ten times or more. The chain employs TRBV30 and TRBJ1-5; D not certain. The CDR3 has 12 amino acids. V was pared by 5 bases and J by 0 bases, with 5 bases between. CDR1 GTSNPN and CDR2 SVGIG come from the germline V gene (reference sequence). CDR3 sequence reads: CAWGDSNQPQHF. The CDR3 DNA is TGTGCCTGGGGGGATAGCAATCAGCCCCAGCATTTT.

This clonotype was seen repeatedly, ten times or more. This chain connects TRBV20-1 to TRBJ2-7; 9 bases match TRBD2. There are 13 residues in the CDR3. Germline values: CDR1 DFQATT, CDR2 SNEGSKA (reference sequence). The trim removed 8 bases at V and 0 bases at J, leaving 5 bases unmatched. In nucleotides, the CDR3 is TGCAGTTCAAGACTAGCGGTCTCCTACGAGCAGTACTTC. Translation gives CSSRLAVSYEQYF.